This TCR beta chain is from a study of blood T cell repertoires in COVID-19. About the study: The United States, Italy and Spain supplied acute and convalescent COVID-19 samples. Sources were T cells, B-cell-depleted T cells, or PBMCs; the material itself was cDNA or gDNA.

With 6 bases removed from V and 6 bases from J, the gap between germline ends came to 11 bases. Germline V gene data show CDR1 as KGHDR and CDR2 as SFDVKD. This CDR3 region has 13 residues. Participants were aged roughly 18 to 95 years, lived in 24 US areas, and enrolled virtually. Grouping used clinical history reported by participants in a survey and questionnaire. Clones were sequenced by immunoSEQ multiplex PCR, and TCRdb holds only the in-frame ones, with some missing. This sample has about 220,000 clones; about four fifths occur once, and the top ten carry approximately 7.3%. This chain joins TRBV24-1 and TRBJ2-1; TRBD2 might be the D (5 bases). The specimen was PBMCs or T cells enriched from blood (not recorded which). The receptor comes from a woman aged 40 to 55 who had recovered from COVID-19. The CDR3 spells CATSRETRNEQFF. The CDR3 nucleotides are TGTGCCACCAGTAGGGAGACGCGCAATGAGCAGTTCTTC.